This entry features one TCR beta chain sequence. The antigen is not known. 13 Jbeta primers and 60 Vbeta primers were used for the PCR. Using immunoSEQ multiplex PCR, the repertoire was profiled, and TCRdb retains in-frame clones only, with some absent. Among 150,000 to 200,000 clones listed, roughly 80% were seen once. This entry is derived from a study of cytomegalovirus exposure and HLA in healthy donors. General study findings and limits: A later analysis linked a missense variant in DCLRE1C to the trimming of TCR beta V and J genes. Published work reported that the classifier diagnosed cytomegalovirus status with high specificity and sensitivity.

The germline V and J ends were trimmed by 4 bases and 1 base, with 2 bases remaining between them. The CDR3 length is 12 residues. Germline CDR1 and CDR2: LNHDA and SQIVND (reference sequence). Sampled while nominally healthy, donors likely had unrecorded immune exposures. The rearrangement uses TRBV19 and TRBJ1-3; no firm D call. The specimen sequenced was PBMCs. The receptor's source is a woman aged 35 to 49 in good health and CMV-seropositive. DNA for the CDR3: TGTGCCAGTAGTACTTCTGGAAACACCATATATTTT. Protein product: CASSTSGNTIYF.